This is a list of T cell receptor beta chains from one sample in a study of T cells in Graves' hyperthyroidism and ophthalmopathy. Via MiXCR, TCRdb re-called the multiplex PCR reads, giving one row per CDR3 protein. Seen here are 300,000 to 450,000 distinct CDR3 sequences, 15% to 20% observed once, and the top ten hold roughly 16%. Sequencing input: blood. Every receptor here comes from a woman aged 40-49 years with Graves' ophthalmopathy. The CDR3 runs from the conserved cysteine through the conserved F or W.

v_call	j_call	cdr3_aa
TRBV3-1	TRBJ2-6	CASSLSGGSGANVLTF
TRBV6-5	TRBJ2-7	CASRLTGRGREQYF
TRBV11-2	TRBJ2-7	CASSLLGRSDEQYF
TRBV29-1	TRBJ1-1	CSAHGSAGDTEAFF
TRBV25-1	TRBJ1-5	CASSELVRPYSDGRQPQHF
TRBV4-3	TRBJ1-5	CASSQTGGRNQPQHF
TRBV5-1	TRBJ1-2	CASSLGQGAFDYGYTF
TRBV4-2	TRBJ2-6	CASSQGLQGAQGANVLTF
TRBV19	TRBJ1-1	CASSIRRREAFF
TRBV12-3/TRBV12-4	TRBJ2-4	CASSQDGLAKNIQYF
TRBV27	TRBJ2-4	CASSSGTSGSTIQYF
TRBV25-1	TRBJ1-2	CASSESGRATYGYTF
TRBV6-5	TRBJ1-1	CASSYRRDTEAFF
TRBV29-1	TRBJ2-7	CSVEAASYEQYF
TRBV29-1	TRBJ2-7	CSVAGLAGSYEQYF
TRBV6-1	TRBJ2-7	CASSGTEHYEQYF
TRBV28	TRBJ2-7	CASTGQIYEQYF
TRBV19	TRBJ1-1	CASSTDTHKAFF
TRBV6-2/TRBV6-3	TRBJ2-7	CASSYPPPPGHFYEQYF
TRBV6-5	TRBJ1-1	CASSYLGPMNTEAFF
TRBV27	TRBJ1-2	CASRWGQNYGYNF
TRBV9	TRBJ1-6	CASSVGSTRGTNNSPLHF
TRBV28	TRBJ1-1	CASSDRSLNTEAFF
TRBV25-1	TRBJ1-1	CASKGGLGGAFF
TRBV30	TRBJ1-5	CAWTRKGGIGSNQPQHF
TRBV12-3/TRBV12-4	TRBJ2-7	CASKPGLAAKSSYEQYF
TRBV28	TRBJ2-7	CASSFFSPRAGYEQYF
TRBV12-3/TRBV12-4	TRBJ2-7	CASSSLAGAGGTEQYF
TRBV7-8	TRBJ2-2	CASIRWDTGELFF